This TCR beta chain stems from a study of blood T cell repertoires in COVID-19. Germline CDR1 and CDR2: WNHNN and SYGVQD (reference sequence). This CDR3 is 18 amino acids long. V lost 2 bases and J lost 5, with 24 bases in between. The assay was immunoSEQ multiplex PCR, and TCRdb's table has in-frame clones only and misses some. The sample gives about 100,000 clones, roughly 79% of which show up once; around a third is in the top ten. This TCR derives from a man between 65 and 85 years old with active or convalescent COVID-19. This chain connects TRBV10-1 to TRBJ1-1, with a tentative D call TRBD1 (6 bases). Sequencing input: peripheral blood. Here the CDR3 reads CASSESVRLGGARTEAFF. In DNA form, the CDR3 reads TGCGCCAGCAGTGAGAGCGTGAGGCTTGGGGGGGCTCGGACTGAAGCTTTCTTT.